Below, one T cell receptor (beta chain) is given with its context. Its antigen remains unidentified. The data derive from a study of T cells in Graves' hyperthyroidism and ophthalmopathy. General study results and limits: Blood also carried most thyroid clonotypes expanded above 0.001. From stable hyperthyroidism, ophthalmopathy was separated by a 13 V-J model.

The investigators amplified TCR beta CDR3 regions from RNA transcripts. Using the HTBI primer set, a first-round RT-PCR was run on the TCR CDR3. TCRdb reprocessed the multiplex PCR reads via MiXCR and lists one record per CDR3 protein. The sample has about 530,000 distinct CDR3 sequences; approximately 17% are singletons. Unmatched junction bases numbered 5, after V lost 5 bases and J lost 4 bases. The CDR3 runs 14 residues. Germline assignment: CDR1 DFQATT and CDR2 SNEGSKA (reference sequence). The genes are TRBV20-1 and TRBJ2-2; 9 bases are a match to TRBD1. Sequencing was carried out using blood. The sequence was collected from a woman aged 18-29 years with Graves' ophthalmopathy. CDR3 bases: TGCAGTGCTTCAGGACAGGGGAGCACCGGGGAGCTGTTTTTT. Its translation: CSASGQGSTGELFF.